This T cell receptor beta chain was sequenced during a study of cytomegalovirus exposure and HLA in healthy donors. Overall study: The use of the same platform for the approximately 130 validation repertoires and the 550 to 850 first-cohort repertoires was reported by a later analysis. Study-wide results and limits: In vitro confirmation showed three CMV-associated chains to be CMV antigen specific. Investigators reported 150 to 200 TCR beta chains as tied to cytomegalovirus.

Here immunoSEQ multiplex PCR was the method, and the copy in TCRdb shows in-frame clones only, minus some. Here the sample spans roughly 310,000 clones, 70% to 90% being singletons. The germline CDR1 and CDR2 sequences are SNHLY and FYNNEI. V was pared by 6 bases and J by 3 bases, with 14 bases between. The CDR3 has 14 residues. This clone was recorded once. Its antigen is not known. Source material: PBMCs. The sequence came from a man aged 30 to 45 in good health and CMV-seronegative. The chain has TRBV2 and TRBJ1-1, with D perhaps TRBD1 (6 bases). CDR3 nucleotides: TGTGCCAGCAGGGGCCGGACAGCGCACACTGAAGCTTTCTTT. Translation: CASRGRTAHTEAFF.